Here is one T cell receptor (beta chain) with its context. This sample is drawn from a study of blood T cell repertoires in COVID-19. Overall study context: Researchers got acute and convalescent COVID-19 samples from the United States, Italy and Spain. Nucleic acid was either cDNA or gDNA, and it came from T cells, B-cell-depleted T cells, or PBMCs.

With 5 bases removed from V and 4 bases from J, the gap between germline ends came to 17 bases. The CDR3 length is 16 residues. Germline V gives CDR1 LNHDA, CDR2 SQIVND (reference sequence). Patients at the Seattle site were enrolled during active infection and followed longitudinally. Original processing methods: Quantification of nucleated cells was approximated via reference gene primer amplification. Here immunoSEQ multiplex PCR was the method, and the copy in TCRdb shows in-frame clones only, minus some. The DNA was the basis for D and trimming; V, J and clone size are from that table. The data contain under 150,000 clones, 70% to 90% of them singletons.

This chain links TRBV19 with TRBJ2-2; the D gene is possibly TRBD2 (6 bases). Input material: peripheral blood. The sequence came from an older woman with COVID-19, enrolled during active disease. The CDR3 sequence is CASSSLTSSGTGELFF. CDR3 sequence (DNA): TGTGCCAGTAGTTCTCTGACTAGTTCAGGCACCGGGGAGCTGTTTTTT.